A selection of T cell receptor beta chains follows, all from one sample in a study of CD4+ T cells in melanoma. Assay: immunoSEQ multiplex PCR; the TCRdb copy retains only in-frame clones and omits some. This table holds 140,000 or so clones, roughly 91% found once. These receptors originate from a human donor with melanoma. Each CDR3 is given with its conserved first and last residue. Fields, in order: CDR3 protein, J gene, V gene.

CASRAPPTDEQYF	TRBJ2-7	TRBV6-1
CASSLSPQGGTGELFF	TRBJ2-2	TRBV5-1
CASRTGGRYEQYF	TRBJ2-7	TRBV6-5
CASTNRATNEKLFF	TRBJ1-4	TRBV19
CSGAAGSDTQYF	TRBJ2-3	TRBV29-1
CSVVSSDGTRLLGGSTGELFF	TRBJ2-2	TRBV29-1
CASSIGRGNNEQFF	TRBJ2-1	TRBV27
CASSPGGRGVEQYF	TRBJ2-7	TRBV5-4
CASSLGLDEQFF	TRBJ2-1	TRBV5-4
CASRGVSYNEQFF	TRBJ2-1	TRBV19
CASGLEGGGNQPQHF	TRBJ1-5	TRBV12-5
CASSNGVTQYF	TRBJ2-5	TRBV6-5
CASSWGSYEQYF	TRBJ2-7	TRBV5-6
CASSASGSGETQYF	TRBJ2-5	TRBV6-1
CASSLDESGYTF	TRBJ1-2	TRBV7-8
CASSLDGTGTDTQYF	TRBJ2-3	TRBV5-1
CASRDGGLDTQYF	TRBJ2-3	TRBV27
CASRLAAGVVIGELFF	TRBJ2-2	TRBV12-2
CASSSGPGGTDTQYF	TRBJ2-3	TRBV11-2
CASSWMSGEAFF	TRBJ1-1	TRBV11-2
CASSYSTRQQETQYF	TRBJ2-5	TRBV6-5
CASSEGVLAKNIQYF	TRBJ2-4	TRBV6-1